The source of this T cell receptor (beta chain) is a study of shared clonotypes between healthy human individuals. Points from the study as a whole: Clonotype sharing across several donors was observed for about 5.5% of naive CD4 clonotypes.

Profiled with immunoSEQ multiplex PCR; TCRdb holds only in-frame clones, not every one. Of around 610,000 clones in the sample, 90% to 97% were seen once. CD8 cells regarded as naive lacked CD45RO, were positively chosen for CCR7, and omitted terminally differentiated effector memory CD45RA+ cells. Notes on this clone: What it binds is not known. Within the sample, other DNA sequences also encode this same CDR3.

The J segment lost 0 bases and the V segment lost 6 bases, leaving 3 bases of the junction unmatched. Germline CDR1 and CDR2: SQVTM and ANQGSEA. The CDR3 totals 13 residues. The receptor was isolated from a woman under 40 in good health. The V gene is TRBV29-1, the J gene TRBJ2-7; 9 bases are shared with TRBD1. The specimen was naive CD8+ T cells sorted from blood. As DNA, the CDR3 is TGCAGCGTCGGGACAGGGCGCTCCTACGAGCAGTACTTC. It codes for CSVGTGRSYEQYF.